The 28 T cell receptor beta chains listed next were all sequenced from one sample in a study of T cells of healthy individuals. TCRdb re-derived calls from the 5' RACE reads in MiXCR, one entry per CDR3 protein. The repertoire holds about 100,000 distinct CDR3 sequences, with around 17% as singletons. These receptors were obtained from a human donor in good health.

The V gene is TRBV6-2 or TRBV6-3, the J gene TRBJ1-1, with D maybe TRBD1 (6 bases). Germline V gene data show CDR1 as MNHEY and CDR2 as SVGEGT. The CDR3 is made up of 16 amino acids. V was clipped by 4 bases and J by 0 bases, with 15 bases between them. CDR3 DNA: TGTGCCAGCAGTTCTTCAGGCAGGGGTATGAACACTGAAGCTTTCTTT. Protein product: CASSSSGRGMNTEAFF.

This clonotype occurred many times. V and J are TRBV4-2 and TRBJ1-2, with 7 positions matching TRBD1. Germline CDR1 LGHNA, CDR2 YNFKEQ. Trimming at V came to 1 base and at J to 4 bases, leaving 9 bases not matched to a gene. This CDR3 has 16 amino acids. The chain's CDR3 is CASSQVGEGQSYGYTF. Here the CDR3 DNA reads TGTGCCAGCAGCCAAGTTGGCGAGGGACAGAGCTATGGCTACACCTTC.

The genes are TRBV7-2 and TRBJ1-1; D is possibly TRBD1 (6 bases). CDR1 is SGHTA, CDR2 FQGNSA, per germline. Trimming pared 4 bases from V and 5 bases from J, leaving 14 bases between. The length of the CDR3 is 14 residues. CDR3 loop: CASSSLSGVTEAFF. The CDR3 DNA sequence: TGTGCCAGCAGCTCCCTTTCAGGGGTTACTGAAGCTTTCTTT.

The chain joins TRBV13 to TRBJ2-3; D may be TRBD2 (5 bases). Germline V lookup: CDR1 PRHDT, CDR2 FYEKMQ (reference sequence). Trimming took 1 base from V and 5 from J, leaving 13 bases between them. The CDR3 sequence is 15 residues long. CDR3 DNA sequence: TGTGCCAGCAGCTTAGCAGATTTGGGAGAAGATACGCAGTATTTT. This encodes CASSLADLGEDTQYF.

The chain links TRBV30 to TRBJ2-3; TRBD2 might be the D (5 bases). The CDR3 is made up of 13 amino acids. CDR1 and CDR2 from the germline V gene are GTSNPN and SVGIG (reference sequence). Trimming stripped 4 bases from V and 5 bases from J, with 13 bases between. DNA of the CDR3: TGTGCCTGGAACCGCAACGGGGAAGATACGCAGTATTTT. Translating gives CAWNRNGEDTQYF.

This clonotype was seen a handful of times. The rearrangement joins TRBV28 to TRBJ2-1, with D tentatively TRBD1 or TRBD2 (5 bases each). Germline values: CDR1 MDHEN, CDR2 SYDVKM. This CDR3 spans 16 amino acids. V was cut by 6 bases and J by 7 bases, with 22 bases left in between. Written as DNA, the CDR3 is TGTGCCAGCAGGAACTTCCCCGGACAAGGGAGAAATGAGCAGTTCTTC. This encodes CASRNFPGQGRNEQFF.

This chain connects TRBV3-1 to TRBJ1-4; no reliable D call. Between the trimmed V and J ends, which lost 6 bases and 3 bases, there was a span of 8 bases. Germline values: CDR1 LGHDT, CDR2 YNNKEL (reference sequence). The CDR3 loop spans 13 amino acids. The CDR3 coding sequence is TGTGCCAGCAGTTGGCAACCTAATGAAAAACTGTTTTTT. It is translated as CASSWQPNEKLFF. The full variable domain, its missing parts supplied by reference TRBV3-1 and TRBJ1-4, is DTAVSQTPKYLVTQMGNDKSIKCEQNLGHDTMYWYKQDSKKFLKIMFSYNNKELIINETVPNRFSPKSPDKAHLNLHINSLELGDSAVYFCASSWQPNEKLFFGSGTQLSVL.

This clonotype was detected many times. The chain joins TRBV29-1 to TRBJ2-3, with D unclear. V was cut by 4 bases and J by 0 bases, with 8 bases left in between. CDR3 length equals 13 residues. Germline V gene data show CDR1 as SQVTM and CDR2 as ANQGSEA. Here the CDR3 DNA reads TGCAGCGTTGTCGGACGGAGCACAGATACGCAGTATTTT. Residues: CSVVGRSTDTQYF.

This clonotype was found many times. V and J are TRBV7-2 and TRBJ1-1; the D gene is possibly TRBD1 (5 bases). In germline, CDR1 is SGHTA, CDR2 FQGNSA. V was shortened by 4 bases and J by 1 base, with 16 bases between the two germline ends. The CDR3 has 16 amino acids. The CDR3 loop reads CASSSLAAGWNTEAFF. The CDR3 DNA reads as TGTGCCAGCAGCTCCCTAGCGGCAGGGTGGAACACTGAAGCTTTCTTT.

This clonotype showed up many times. CDR3 region: CASSYLGSYGYTF. The DNA for the CDR3 is TGTGCCAGCAGTTACCTAGGGAGCTATGGCTACACCTTC. The genes are TRBV6-2 or TRBV6-3 and TRBJ1-2, with D uncertain. CDR1 and CDR2 (germline): MNHEY, SVGEGT. V was clipped by 2 bases and J by 4 bases, with 8 bases between them. The CDR3 sequence is 13 residues long.

The chain uses TRBV6-6 and TRBJ2-1; 13 bases are a match to TRBD2. The CDR3 length is 16 residues. The V and J ends lost 6 bases and 6 bases, in that order; junction bases with no gene match: 8. The germline V gene encodes CDR1 MNHNY and CDR2 SVGAGI (reference sequence). CDR3 nucleotide sequence: TGTGCCAGCAGCCGACTAGCGGGAGGTTCGAGCAATGAGCAGTTCTTC. Residues: CASSRLAGGSSNEQFF.

The chain employs TRBV11-2 and TRBJ2-4; 9 nucleotides agree with TRBD1. Trimming took 1 base from V and 14 from J; bases not matched to a gene: 12. The CDR3 totals 15 residues. Germline V CDR1 and CDR2: SGHAT, FQNNGV. CDR3 sequence reads: CASSLGGDRVPKEYF. The CDR3 nucleotides read TGTGCCAGCAGCTTAGGAGGGGACAGGGTTCCGAAGGAGTACTTC. Full variable domain (missing parts from reference TRBV11-2 and TRBJ2-4): EAGVAQSPRYKIIEKRQSVAFWCNPISGHATLYWYQQILGQGPKLLIQFQNNGVVDDSQLPKDRFSAERLKGVDSTLKIQPAKLEDSAVYLCASSLGGDRVPKEYFGAGTRLSVL.

In its sample, this clonotype was seen a few times. This chain joins TRBV20-1 and TRBJ2-7; D gene ambiguous. The germline V and J ends were trimmed by 4 bases and 5 bases, with 6 bases remaining between them. CDR3 length: 10 amino acids. Germline assignment: CDR1 DFQATT and CDR2 SNEGSKA (reference sequence). DNA for the CDR3: TGCAGTGCTAAAGGACACGAGCAGTACTTC. It yields the protein CSAKGHEQYF.

V usage is TRBV7-2 and J usage is TRBJ1-5, with D perhaps matching TRBD1 (5 bases). The V gene lost 9 bases and the J gene lost 4 bases, with 16 bases spanning the gap. CDR3 size: 14 residues. Per the germline V gene, CDR1 is SGHTA and CDR2 is FQGNSA. Written as DNA, the CDR3 is TGTGCCAGTTCAGAAATGCGGGGGAATCAGCCCCAGCATTTT. Translation: CASSEMRGNQPQHF.

V gene TRBV5-1 combines with J gene TRBJ2-3; D not certain. Germline V gene sequence: CDR1 SGHRS, CDR2 YFSETQ. The CDR3 consists of 13 residues. V was pared by 3 bases and J by 4 bases, with 9 bases between. This CDR3 reads CASSSLIADTQYF. The CDR3 DNA reads as TGCGCCAGCAGCTCCCTCATTGCAGATACGCAGTATTTT.

This clonotype was picked up many times. The J gene is TRBJ2-2, the V gene TRBV7-6; D not resolved. CDR3 length equals 13 residues. The V and J ends lost 3 bases and 3 bases respectively, with 5 bases between them. The germline V gene has CDR1 SGHVS and CDR2 FNYEAQ. This CDR3 is CASSFSHTGELFF. CDR3 nucleotide sequence: TGTGCCAGCAGCTTCAGTCACACCGGGGAGCTGTTTTTT.

This clonotype was detected only a few times. The V and J genes are TRBV6-2 or TRBV6-3 and TRBJ2-5; D not certain. Germline assignment: CDR1 MNHEY and CDR2 SVGEGT. V gave up 2 bases and J gave up 0 bases, with 4 bases separating them. This CDR3 comprises 13 residues. The CDR3 DNA reads TGTGCCAGCAGTTACGATTACCAAGAGACCCAGTACTTC. Translation gives CASSYDYQETQYF.

The CDR3 here is CASSQGGYIQYF. DNA for the CDR3: TGTGCCAGCAGCCAAGGGGGGTACATTCAGTACTTC. The gene calls are TRBV3-1 and TRBJ2-4, with D possibly called TRBD1 or TRBD2 (5 bases each). This CDR3 is 12 amino acids long. V lost 1 base to trimming and J lost 8 bases, with 6 bases between them. Germline lookup yields CDR1 LGHDT and CDR2 YNNKEL (reference sequence).

This clonotype was observed a few times. This sequence joins TRBV6-1 and TRBJ1-3, with no clear D. Germline CDR1 reads MNHNS; CDR2 reads SASEGT. The V gene lost 8 bases and the J gene lost 0 bases, with 11 bases spanning the gap. The CDR3 sequence is 14 residues long. The CDR3 is CASGLSHSGNTIYF. The CDR3 nucleotides are TGTGCCAGCGGACTGAGTCACTCTGGAAACACCATATATTTT.

This clonotype has at least ten counts. The rearrangement joins TRBV9 to TRBJ1-5; a possible D gene is TRBD1 (6 bases). Trimming cost V 4 bases and J 9 bases, with 20 bases left between them. From germline, CDR1 is SGDLS and CDR2 YYNGEE. This CDR3 is built from 15 residues. Written as DNA, the CDR3 is TGTGCCAGCAGCCCGCAAGGGGACACCATACGGCCCCAGCATTTT. Its translation is CASSPQGDTIRPQHF.

This chain connects TRBV28 to TRBJ2-7; a weak D match, TRBD2 (5 bases). V lost 3 bases and J 2 bases, leaving 17 bases between the germline ends. Looked up from germline, CDR1 is MDHEN and CDR2 is SYDVKM. CDR3 size: 16 residues. The CDR3 protein is CASSFWVRTFPYEQYF. CDR3 sequence (DNA): TGTGCCAGCAGTTTTTGGGTGAGGACTTTCCCCTACGAGCAGTACTTC.

The CDR3 coding sequence is TGTGCCAGCAGCTTGGGCGGGGGGTCTGAAGCTTTCTTT. This sequence encodes CASSLGGGSEAFF. The rearrangement joins TRBV7-6 to TRBJ1-1; a possible D gene is TRBD1 (5 bases). V was shortened by 3 bases and J by 6 bases, with 11 bases between the two germline ends. CDR1 is SGHVS, CDR2 FNYEAQ, per germline. CDR3 length: 13 residues. Filled out from reference TRBV7-6 and TRBJ1-1, the complete variable domain reads GAGVSQSPRYKVTKRGQDVALRCDPISGHVSLYWYRQALGQGPEFLTYFNYEAQQDKSGLPNDRFSAERPEGSISTLTIQRTEQRDSAMYRCASSLGGGSEAFFGQGTRLTVV.

This clonotype was found a few times. The V gene is TRBV6-5, the J gene TRBJ1-6; D is possibly TRBD1 (6 bases). Trimming shortened V by 5 bases and J by 7 bases, and 12 bases separated the two germline ends. CDR1 MNHEY and CDR2 SVGAGI come from the germline V gene. The CDR3 runs to 14 residues. CDR3 protein: CASSPGTSNSPLHF. CDR3 DNA: TGTGCCAGCAGTCCCGGGACAAGCAATTCACCCCTCCACTTT.

J is TRBJ1-3 and V is TRBV4-1; the match to TRBD1 covers 10 bases. The CDR3 has 16 residues. The ends lost 1 base at V and 4 bases at J; junction bases unmatched: 4. CDR1 is MGHRA, CDR2 YSYEKL, per germline. The CDR3 coding sequence is TGCGCCAGCAGCCAAGTCGGGACAGGGGCAGGAAACACCATATATTTT. It is translated as CASSQVGTGAGNTIYF.

This clonotype has a count of ten or more. The V call is TRBV20-1, the J call TRBJ2-7; 9 bases are shared with TRBD1. The germline V gene encodes CDR1 DFQATT and CDR2 SNEGSKA (reference sequence). The CDR3 sequence is 13 residues long. Trimming at V came to 4 bases and at J to 3 bases, leaving 4 bases not matched to a gene. CDR3 in DNA: TGCAGTGCTAACCCGGGACAGGGCTACGAGCAGTACTTC. This translates into CSANPGQGYEQYF.

This clonotype has ten or more counts. The genes are TRBV29-1 and TRBJ2-7; 8 nucleotides align to TRBD1. The J segment lost 5 bases and the V segment lost 1 base, leaving 7 bases of the junction unmatched. Germline CDR1 is SQVTM and CDR2 is ANQGSEA. The length of the CDR3 is 14 residues. The DNA of the CDR3 is TGCAGCGTTGAAGGAAGGACAGGGTGGAACGAGCAGTACTTC. As protein: CSVEGRTGWNEQYF.

This clonotype showed up just a few times. The rearrangement uses TRBV7-9 and TRBJ2-7; possibly TRBD1 or TRBD2 for D (5 bases each). This CDR3 has 18 residues. V gave up 0 bases and J gave up 5 bases, with 23 bases separating them. Germline lookup yields CDR1 SEHNR and CDR2 FQNEAQ (reference sequence). For the CDR3, the DNA is TGTGCCAGCAGCTTAGCGTGGGGGTTAGGGGAAGGTATCCACGAGCAGTACTTC. This gives the protein CASSLAWGLGEGIHEQYF.

The chain carries TRBV12-3 or TRBV12-4 and TRBJ2-4; D is perhaps TRBD1 or TRBD2 (7 bases each). CDR3 length equals 12 residues. The V gene lost 2 bases and the J gene lost 11 bases, with 10 bases spanning the gap. The chain's CDR3 is CASSLPGGVQYF. For the CDR3, the DNA is TGTGCCAGCAGTTTACCAGGGGGGGTTCAGTACTTC.